Listed here is a single TCR beta chain. Those enrolled in Seattle joined during active infection and were followed longitudinally afterward. The V and J ends lost 2 bases and 6 bases respectively, with 8 bases between them. There are 13 residues in the CDR3. Germline values: CDR1 MGHRA, CDR2 YSYEKL. Profiling relied on immunoSEQ multiplex PCR, and the TCRdb table lists in-frame clones only, not all of them. The data hold more than 300,000 clones, with around 87% observed a single time. This entry comes from a study of blood T cell repertoires in COVID-19. Sequenced input: peripheral blood. The chain carries TRBV4-1 and TRBJ2-1; D may be TRBD1 (5 bases). This TCR came from a woman aged 25 to 39 with COVID-19, enrolled during active disease. The CDR3: CASSQLQVNEQFF. DNA for the CDR3: TGCGCCAGCAGCCAACTACAGGTCAATGAGCAGTTCTTC.